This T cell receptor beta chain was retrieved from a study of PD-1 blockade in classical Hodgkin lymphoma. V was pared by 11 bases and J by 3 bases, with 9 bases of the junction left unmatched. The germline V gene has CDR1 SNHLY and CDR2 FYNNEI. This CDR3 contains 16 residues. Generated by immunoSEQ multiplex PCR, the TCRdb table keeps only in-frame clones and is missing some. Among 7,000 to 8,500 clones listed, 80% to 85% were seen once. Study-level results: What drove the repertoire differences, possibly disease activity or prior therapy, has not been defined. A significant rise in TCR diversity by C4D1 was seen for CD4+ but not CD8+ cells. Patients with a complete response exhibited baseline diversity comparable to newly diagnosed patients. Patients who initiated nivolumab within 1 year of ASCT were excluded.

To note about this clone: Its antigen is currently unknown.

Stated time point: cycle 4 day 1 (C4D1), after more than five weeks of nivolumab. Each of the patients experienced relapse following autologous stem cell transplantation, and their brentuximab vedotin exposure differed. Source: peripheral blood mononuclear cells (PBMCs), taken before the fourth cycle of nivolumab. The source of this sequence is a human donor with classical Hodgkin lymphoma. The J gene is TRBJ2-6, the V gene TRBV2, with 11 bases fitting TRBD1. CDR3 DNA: TGTGCCGGACGGACAGGGGGCGCTTTTGGGGCCAACGTCCTGACTTTC. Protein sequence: CAGRTGGAFGANVLTF.